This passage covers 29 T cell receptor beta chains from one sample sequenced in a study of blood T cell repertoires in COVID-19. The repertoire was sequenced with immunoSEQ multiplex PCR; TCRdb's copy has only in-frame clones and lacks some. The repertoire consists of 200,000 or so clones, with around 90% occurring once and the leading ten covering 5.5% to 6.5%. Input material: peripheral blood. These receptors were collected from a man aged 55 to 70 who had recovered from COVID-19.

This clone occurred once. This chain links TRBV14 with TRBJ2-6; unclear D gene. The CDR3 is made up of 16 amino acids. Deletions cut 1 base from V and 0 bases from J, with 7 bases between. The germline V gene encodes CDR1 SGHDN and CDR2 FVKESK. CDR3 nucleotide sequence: TGTGCCAGCAGCCAAGTCAGGATCTCTGGGGCCAACGTCCTGACTTTC. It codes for CASSQVRISGANVLTF.

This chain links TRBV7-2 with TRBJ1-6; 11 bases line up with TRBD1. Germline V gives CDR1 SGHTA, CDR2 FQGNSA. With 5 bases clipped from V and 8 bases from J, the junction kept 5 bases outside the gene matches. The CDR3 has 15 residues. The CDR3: CASSGQGAGDSPLHF. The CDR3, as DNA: TGTGCCAGCAGCGGACAGGGGGCCGGGGATTCACCCCTCCACTTT.

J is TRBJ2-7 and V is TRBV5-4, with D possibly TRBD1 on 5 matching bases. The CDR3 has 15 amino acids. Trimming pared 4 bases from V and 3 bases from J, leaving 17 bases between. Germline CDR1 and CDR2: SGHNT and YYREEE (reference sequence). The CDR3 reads CASSRTGRKNYEQYF. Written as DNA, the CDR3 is TGTGCCAGCAGCCGCACAGGACGAAAGAACTACGAGCAGTACTTC.

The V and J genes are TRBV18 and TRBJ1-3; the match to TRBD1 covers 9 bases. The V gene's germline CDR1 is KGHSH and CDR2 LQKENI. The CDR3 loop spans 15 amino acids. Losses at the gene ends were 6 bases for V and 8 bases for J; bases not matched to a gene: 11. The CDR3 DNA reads TGTGCCAGCTCCCCTGGAACAGGGGGCGTAGACACCATATATTTT. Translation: CASSPGTGGVDTIYF.

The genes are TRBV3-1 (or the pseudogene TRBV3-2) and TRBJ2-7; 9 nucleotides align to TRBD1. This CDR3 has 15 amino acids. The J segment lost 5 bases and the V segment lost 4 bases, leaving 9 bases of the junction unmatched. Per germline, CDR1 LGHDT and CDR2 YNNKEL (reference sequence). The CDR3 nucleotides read TGTGCCAGCAGCCCCGGACAGGGGTATAGGGACGAGCAGTACTTC. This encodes CASSPGQGYRDEQYF.

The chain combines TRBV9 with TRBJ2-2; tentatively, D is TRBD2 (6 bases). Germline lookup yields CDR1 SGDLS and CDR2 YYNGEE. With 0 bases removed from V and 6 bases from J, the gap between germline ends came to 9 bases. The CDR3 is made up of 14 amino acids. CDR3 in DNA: TGTGCCAGCAGCGTAGGCGGCGGGGCCGGGGAGCTGTTTTTT. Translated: CASSVGGGAGELFF. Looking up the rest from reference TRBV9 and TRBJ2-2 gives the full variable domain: DSGVTQTPKHLITATGQRVTLRCSPRSGDLSVYWYQQSLDQGLQFLIQYYNGEERAKGNILERFSAQQFPDLHSELNLSSLELGDSALYFCASSVGGGAGELFFGEGSRLTVL.

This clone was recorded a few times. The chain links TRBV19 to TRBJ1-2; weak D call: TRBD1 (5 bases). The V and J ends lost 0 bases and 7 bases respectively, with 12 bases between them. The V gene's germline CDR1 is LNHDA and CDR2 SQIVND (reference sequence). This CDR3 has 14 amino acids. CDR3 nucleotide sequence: TGTGCCAGTAGTATAGACGCAGGGCCAGGTGGCTACACCTTC. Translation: CASSIDAGPGGYTF.

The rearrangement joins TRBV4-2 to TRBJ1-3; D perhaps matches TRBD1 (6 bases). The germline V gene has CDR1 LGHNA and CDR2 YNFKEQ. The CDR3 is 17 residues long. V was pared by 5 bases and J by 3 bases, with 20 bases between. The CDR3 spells CASSYRPSGGGGNTIYF. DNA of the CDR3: TGTGCCAGCAGCTATCGCCCCTCGGGAGGGGGTGGAAACACCATATATTTT.

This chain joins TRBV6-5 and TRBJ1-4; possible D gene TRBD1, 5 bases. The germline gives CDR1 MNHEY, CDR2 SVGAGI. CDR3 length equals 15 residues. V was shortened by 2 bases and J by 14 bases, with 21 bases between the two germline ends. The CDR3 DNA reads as TGTGCCAGCAGTTACGGGGCAGGGCCGGACGCTTGGCTGTTTTTT. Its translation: CASSYGAGPDAWLFF.

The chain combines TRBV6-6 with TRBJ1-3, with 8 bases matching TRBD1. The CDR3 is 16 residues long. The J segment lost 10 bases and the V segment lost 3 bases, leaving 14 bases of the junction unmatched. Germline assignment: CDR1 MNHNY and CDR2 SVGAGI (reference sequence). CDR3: CASSYSPPDRGGTIYF. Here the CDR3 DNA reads TGTGCCAGCAGTTATTCTCCCCCAGACAGGGGAGGGACCATATATTTT.

The CDR3 reads CASSLGDRGSETQYF. The CDR3 nucleotides read TGCGCCAGCAGCTTGGGGGACAGGGGGTCGGAGACCCAGTACTTC. V gene TRBV5-1 combines with J gene TRBJ2-5, with TRBD1 identical over 11 bases. The CDR3 loop spans 15 amino acids. J lost 5 bases, V lost 0 bases, and 3 bases had no gene match. Germline CDR1 reads SGHRS; CDR2 reads YFSETQ. Variable domain in full (rest from reference TRBV5-1 and TRBJ2-5): KAGVTQTPRYLIKTRGQQVTLSCSPISGHRSVSWYQQTPGQGLQFLFEYFSETQRNKGNFPGRFSGRQFSNSRSEMNVSTLELGDSALYLCASSLGDRGSETQYFGPGTRLLVL.

Here the CDR3 DNA reads TGTGCCAGCAGCCCCAGGGGGAAGGGGGCAGGGACCGGGGAGCTGTTTTTT. Encoded protein: CASSPRGKGAGTGELFF. This sequence joins TRBV9 and TRBJ2-2; 7 bases line up with TRBD1. This CDR3 region has 17 residues. The germline CDR1 and CDR2 sequences are SGDLS and YYNGEE. With 4 bases clipped from V and 5 bases from J, the junction kept 14 bases outside the gene matches.

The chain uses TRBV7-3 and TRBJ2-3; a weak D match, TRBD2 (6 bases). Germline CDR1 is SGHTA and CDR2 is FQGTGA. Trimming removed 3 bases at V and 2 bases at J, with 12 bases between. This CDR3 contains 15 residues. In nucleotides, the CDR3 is TGTGCCAGCAGCTTCGATGGGAGGCCCACAGATACGCAGTATTTT. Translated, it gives CASSFDGRPTDTQYF.

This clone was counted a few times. CDR3 protein: CASSPYAGVPAGELFF. The CDR3 nucleotides read TGTGCCAGCTCACCATACGCGGGAGTCCCCGCCGGGGAGCTGTTTTTT. This chain joins TRBV18 and TRBJ2-2; 7 nucleotides align to TRBD2. This CDR3 is built from 16 residues. Germline values: CDR1 KGHSH, CDR2 LQKENI. V lost 2 bases to trimming and J lost 6 bases; unmatched junction nucleotides: 9.

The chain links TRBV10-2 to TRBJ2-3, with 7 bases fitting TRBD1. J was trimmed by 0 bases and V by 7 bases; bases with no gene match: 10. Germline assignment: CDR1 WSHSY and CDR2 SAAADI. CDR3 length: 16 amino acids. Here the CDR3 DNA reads TGCGCCAGCAAAACCATTACAGGGGCTAGCACAGATACGCAGTATTTT. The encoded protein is CASKTITGASTDTQYF.

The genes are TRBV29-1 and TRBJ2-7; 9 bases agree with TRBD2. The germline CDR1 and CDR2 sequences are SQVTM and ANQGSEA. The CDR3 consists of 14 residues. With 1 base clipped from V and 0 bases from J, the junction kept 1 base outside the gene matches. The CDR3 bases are TGCAGCGTTGAAGCTAGCGGGGCCTCCTACGAGCAGTACTTC. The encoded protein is CSVEASGASYEQYF.

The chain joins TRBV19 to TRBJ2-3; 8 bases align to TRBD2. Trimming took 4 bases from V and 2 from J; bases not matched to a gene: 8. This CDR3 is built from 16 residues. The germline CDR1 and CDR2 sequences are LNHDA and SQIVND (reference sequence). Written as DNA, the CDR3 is TGTGCCAGTAGTACCTTAGCGGGGACTATCACAGATACGCAGTATTTT. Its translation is CASSTLAGTITDTQYF.

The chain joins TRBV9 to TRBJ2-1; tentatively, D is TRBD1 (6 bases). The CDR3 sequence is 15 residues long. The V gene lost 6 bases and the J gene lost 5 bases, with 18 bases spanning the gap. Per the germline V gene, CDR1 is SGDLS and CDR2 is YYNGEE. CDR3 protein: CASTLQGGNHNEQFF. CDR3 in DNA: TGTGCCAGCACACTCCAAGGGGGTAACCACAATGAGCAGTTCTTC.

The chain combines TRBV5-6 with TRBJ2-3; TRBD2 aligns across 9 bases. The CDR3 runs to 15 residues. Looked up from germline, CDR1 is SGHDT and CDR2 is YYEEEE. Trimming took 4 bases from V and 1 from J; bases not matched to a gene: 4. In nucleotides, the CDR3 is TGTGCCAGCAGCGTGAGACTAGCGGGCACAGATACGCAGTATTTT. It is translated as CASSVRLAGTDTQYF.

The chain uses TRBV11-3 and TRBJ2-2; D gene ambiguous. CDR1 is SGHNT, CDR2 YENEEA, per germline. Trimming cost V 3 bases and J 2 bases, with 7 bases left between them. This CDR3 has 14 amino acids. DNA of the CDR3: TGTGCCAGCAGCTTTTCATCCAACACCGGGGAGCTGTTTTTT. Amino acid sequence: CASSFSSNTGELFF.

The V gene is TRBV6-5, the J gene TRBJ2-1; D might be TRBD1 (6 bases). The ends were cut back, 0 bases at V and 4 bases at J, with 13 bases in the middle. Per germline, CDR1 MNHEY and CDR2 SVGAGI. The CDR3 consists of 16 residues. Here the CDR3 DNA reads TGTGCCAGCAGTTACTCGAGGGGGAGTGGGTACAATGAGCAGTTCTTC. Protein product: CASSYSRGSGYNEQFF.

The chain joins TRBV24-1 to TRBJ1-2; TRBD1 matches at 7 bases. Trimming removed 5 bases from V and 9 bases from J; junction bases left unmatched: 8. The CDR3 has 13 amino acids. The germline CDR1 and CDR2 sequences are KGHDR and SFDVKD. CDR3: CATSATGELSYTF. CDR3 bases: TGTGCCACCAGTGCCACAGGGGAGTTAAGCTACACCTTC.

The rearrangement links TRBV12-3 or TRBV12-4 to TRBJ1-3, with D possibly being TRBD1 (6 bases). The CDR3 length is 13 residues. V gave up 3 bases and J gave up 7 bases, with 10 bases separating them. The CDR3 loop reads CASSFVQGNTIYF. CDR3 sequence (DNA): TGTGCCAGCAGTTTCGTTCAGGGGAACACCATATATTTT.

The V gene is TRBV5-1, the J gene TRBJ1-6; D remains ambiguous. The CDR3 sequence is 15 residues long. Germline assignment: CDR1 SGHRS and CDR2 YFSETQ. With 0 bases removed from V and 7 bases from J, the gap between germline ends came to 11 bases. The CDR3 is CASSLDRSLNSPLHF. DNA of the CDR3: TGCGCCAGCAGCTTGGACAGATCTTTGAATTCACCCCTCCACTTT.

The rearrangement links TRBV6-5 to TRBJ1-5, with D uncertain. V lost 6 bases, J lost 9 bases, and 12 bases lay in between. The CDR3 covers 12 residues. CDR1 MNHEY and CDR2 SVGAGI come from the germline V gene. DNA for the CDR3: TGTGCCAGCAGGTCCCCAGGAGGGCCCCAGCATTTT. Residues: CASRSPGGPQHF.

In DNA, the CDR3 is TGTGCCAGCAGTTCCGGACTTAGGGAGACCCAGTACTTC. As protein: CASSSGLRETQYF. The gene calls are TRBV5-8 and TRBJ2-5; TRBD2 might be the D (5 bases). The CDR3 extends over 13 amino acids. V gave up 5 bases and J gave up 5 bases, with 13 bases separating them. The V gene's germline CDR1 is SGHTS and CDR2 YDEGEE.

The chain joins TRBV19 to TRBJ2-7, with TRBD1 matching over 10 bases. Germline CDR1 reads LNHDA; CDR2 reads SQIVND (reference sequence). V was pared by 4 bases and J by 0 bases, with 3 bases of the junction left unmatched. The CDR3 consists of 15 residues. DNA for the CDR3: TGTGCCAGTAGTACCAGACAGGGGGCCTCCTACGAGCAGTACTTC. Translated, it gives CASSTRQGASYEQYF.

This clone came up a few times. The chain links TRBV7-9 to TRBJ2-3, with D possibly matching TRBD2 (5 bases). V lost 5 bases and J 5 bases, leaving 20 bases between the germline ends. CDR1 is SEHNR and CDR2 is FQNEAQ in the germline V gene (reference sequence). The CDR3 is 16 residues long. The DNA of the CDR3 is TGTGCCAGCAGCGTCACGTTCGTGGGTGCGGGAGATACGCAGTATTTT. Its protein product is CASSVTFVGAGDTQYF.

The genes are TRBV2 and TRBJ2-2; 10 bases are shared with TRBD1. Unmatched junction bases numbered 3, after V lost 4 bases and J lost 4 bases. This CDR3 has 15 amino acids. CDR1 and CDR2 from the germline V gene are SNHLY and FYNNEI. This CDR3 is CASSADRGGTGELFF. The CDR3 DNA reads TGTGCCAGCAGTGCGGACAGGGGGGGCACCGGGGAGCTGTTTTTT. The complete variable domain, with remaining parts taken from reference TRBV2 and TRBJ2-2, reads EPEVTQTPSHQVTQMGQEVILRCVPISNHLYFYWYRQILGQKVEFLVSFYNNEISEKSEIFDDQFSVERPDGSNFTLKIRSTKLEDSAMYFCASSADRGGTGELFFGEGSRLTVL.